The entry below describes one T cell receptor (beta chain). V lost 2 bases, J lost 0 bases, and 8 bases lay in between. There are 14 residues in the CDR3. This record comes from a study of T cells after yellow fever vaccination. Each CDR3 protein is one row after TCRdb ran MiXCR on the 5' RACE reads. The table lists roughly 180,000 distinct CDR3 sequences, 6.2% of them singletons, with roughly 3% in the top ten. V and J are TRBV12-3 or TRBV12-4 and TRBJ2-7; no definite D call. The sample consisted of CD4+ T cells sorted from PBMCs, taken on the day of the first yellow fever vaccination. The sequence was obtained from a young man who received the YFV17D yellow fever vaccine. The CDR3 DNA is TGTGCCAGCAGTTTACAAATTTACTCCTACGAGCAGTACTTC. Residues: CASSLQIYSYEQYF.